This record covers a single T cell receptor beta chain. TCRdb's table, derived via immunoSEQ multiplex PCR, lists solely in-frame clones and lacks some. The table shows 42,000 or so clones, with more than 80% occurring only once. The record originates from a study of OX40 agonist ivuxolimab in advanced cancers. Turning to the study itself: Patients received intravenous ivuxolimab every 2 weeks at 0.01 to 10 mg/kg. Cancers in dose escalation were hepatocellular, melanoma, renal cell and head and neck. Prior anti-PD-1, anti-PD-L1 or anti-CTLA-4 therapy was allowed; 40% had some.

Trimming took 1 base from V and 4 from J, leaving 8 bases between them. Germline CDR1 KGHSH, CDR2 LQKENI. The CDR3 runs to 13 residues. At cycle 4 day 1, cycle 7 day 1, and baseline, blood was sampled. This receptor was identified in an adult with an advanced solid tumor such as melanoma, head and neck, liver or kidney cancer. The gene calls are TRBV18 and TRBJ2-7, with D uncertain. The source was CD4+ or CD8+ T cells sorted from blood, collected in a trial of the OX40 agonist ivuxolimab. The CDR3 nucleotides are TGTGCCAGCTCACCACAGTCCGGATACGAGCAGTACTTC. It yields the protein CASSPQSGYEQYF. The entire variable domain, with the rest obtained from reference TRBV18 and TRBJ2-7, is as follows: NAGVMQNPRHLVRRRGQEARLRCSPMKGHSHVYWYRQLPEEGLKFMVYLQKENIIDESGMPKERFSAEFPKEGPSILRIQQVVRGDSAAYFCASSPQSGYEQYFGPGTRLTVT.